Sequencing of this T cell receptor beta chain was carried out in a study of blood T cells in healthy people across ages. In its sample, this clonotype was seen once. This CDR3 region has 15 residues. The germline gives CDR1 LGHDT, CDR2 YNNKEL (reference sequence). Trimming left V 1 base short and J 2 bases short, with 12 bases between. It was with a sample-barcoded 5' primer and a J-beta primer mix that a second PCR of roughly 7 to 12 cycles was run. TCRdb re-analysed the 5' RACE reads in MiXCR, keeping a single row per CDR3 protein. The table lists hundreds of thousands of distinct CDR3 sequences, 62% of them singletons.

This sequence originates from a man aged 25 to 45 in good health. The chain employs TRBV3-1 and TRBJ2-7; no clear D gene. What was sequenced was blood. This CDR3 reads CASSQVGGNPYEQYF. CDR3 coding DNA: TGTGCCAGCAGCCAAGTGGGCGGAAATCCCTACGAGCAGTACTTC.